This TCR beta chain is from a study of blood T cell repertoires in COVID-19 (dated by TCRdb to 2019 to 2021). General notes on the study: Samples covering the acute and convalescent phases of COVID-19 were provided by collaborators in the United States, Italy and Spain. The material from the prospective study consisted of cDNA or gDNA derived from T cells, B-cell-depleted T cells, or PBMCs. Subjects who had been exposed to COVID-19, were actively infected with it, or had recovered from it provided the deeply sampled blood TCRbeta repertoires that made up the dataset. The repertoires were made available in a free public database intended to serve as a resource for research on the immune response to SARS-CoV-2. Samples were obtained from the ongoing ImmuneRACE study (first 160 participants) and from over 1,000 subjects provided by 6 global collaborators. A de-identified subject ID, COVID-19 status, age in years and sex were almost always included in the sample metadata. HLA class I and class II types, where available, came from metadata supplied by the sample provider rather than from assay-based typing.

The CDR3 measures 13 amino acids from cysteine to phenylalanine. CDR3 DNA is the only sequence kept; it has 39 bases, read in frame from the first base. V lost 4 bases and J lost 3 bases, and the count of bases not matched to a germline gene is 2. Participants in the prospective study were enrolled through a virtual design, were aged about 18 to 90 years, and lived in 20 to 30 United States geographic areas. In the prospective study, cohorts were assigned on the basis of participant-reported clinical history obtained from a screening survey and a study questionnaire. Recovered participants in ImmuneRACE Cohort 3 were defined by two consecutive negative NP/OP PCR tests, clearance by a healthcare professional, or resolution of symptoms. Each participant in the prospective study had whole blood, serum and a nasopharyngeal or oropharyngeal swab collected by mobile phlebotomists. Prospective study participants could optionally give additional blood draws and questionnaires over an approximately 2-month period. Blood samples from the prospective study were shipped frozen or at room temperature prior to DNA extraction.

TCRbeta CDR3 regions were amplified from genomic DNA by means of the immunoSEQ Assay, a bias-controlled multiplex PCR. Concerning the study's data processing: Within the assay, amplification of reference gene primers was used to estimate how many nucleated cells each sample contained. To quantify the absolute abundance of each unique TCRbeta CDR3 rearrangement, sequence reads were collapsed and filtered. Productive Simpson clonality was computed per sample as the square root of Simpson's diversity index over productive rearrangements. TCRdb carries this immuneACCESS record with in-frame sequences only. Its versions omit some clonotypes, under half of them owing to an unresolved V gene in the studies checked, with the rest unexplained. The D gene and trimming were derived from the DNA, and the V and J assignments and clone size from that table. This sample has 130,000 to 150,000 clones in its table, and about 80% of those were observed once. 9.2% of the sample comes from the top ten.

About this clone: Its antigen is still unknown. Per-nucleotide qualities are absent, and no much larger clonotype sits a single base away.

Here is what the overall study found, with its caveats: Clinical and demographic metadata were provided uncurated, with the amount varying by source and participant.

This sequence uses TRBV23-1 and TRBJ2-5; 7 bases in the middle match TRBD1. TRBV23-1 is reported as an ORF; its role is uncertain. The TCR was taken from a man aged 50 or older who had recovered from COVID-19. What was sequenced was PBMCs or T cells enriched from blood (not recorded which). The sequence in DNA is TGCGCCAGCAGTCTCGGGACAGAAGAGACCCAGTACTTC. This codes for CASSLGTEETQYF.